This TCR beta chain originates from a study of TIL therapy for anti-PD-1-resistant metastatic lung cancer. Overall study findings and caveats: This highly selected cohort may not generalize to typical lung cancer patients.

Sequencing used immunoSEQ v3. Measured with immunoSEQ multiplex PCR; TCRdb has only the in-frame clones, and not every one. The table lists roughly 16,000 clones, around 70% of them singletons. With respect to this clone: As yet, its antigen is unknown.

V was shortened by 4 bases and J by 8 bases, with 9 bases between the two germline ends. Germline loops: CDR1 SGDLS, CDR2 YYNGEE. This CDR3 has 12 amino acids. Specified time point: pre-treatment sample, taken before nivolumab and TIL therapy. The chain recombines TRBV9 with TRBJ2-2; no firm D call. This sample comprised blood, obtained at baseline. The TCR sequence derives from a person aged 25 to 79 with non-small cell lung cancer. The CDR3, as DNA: TGTGCCAGCAGCCTCCTAAGTGGGGAGCTGTTTTTT. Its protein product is CASSLLSGELFF. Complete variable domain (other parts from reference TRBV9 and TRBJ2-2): DSGVTQTPKHLITATGQRVTLRCSPRSGDLSVYWYQQSLDQGLQFLIQYYNGEERAKGNILERFSAQQFPDLHSELNLSSLELGDSALYFCASSLLSGELFFGEGSRLTVL.